This TCR beta chain was sequenced for a study of blood T cell repertoires in COVID-19. Study context: From T cells, B-cell-depleted T cells, or PBMCs came the material, which was cDNA or gDNA.

The CDR3 is made up of 12 amino acids. The germline V and J ends were trimmed by 6 bases and 0 bases, with 7 bases remaining between them. Per germline, CDR1 SQVTM and CDR2 ANQGSEA. In its sample, this clone was seen a few times. Profiled with immunoSEQ multiplex PCR; TCRdb holds only in-frame clones, not every one. The sample includes approximately 40,000 clones, roughly 87% seen only once; the top ten take around 4.5%. J is TRBJ2-3 and V is TRBV29-1; unclear D gene. The origin of this receptor is a man in his 60s with COVID-19, enrolled during active disease. Sequencing input: peripheral blood. This CDR3 reads CSVALSTDTQYF. CDR3 sequence (DNA): TGCAGCGTAGCCCTAAGCACAGATACGCAGTATTTT.